Following are 3 T cell receptor beta chains from one sample sequenced in a study of T cell repertoires in cytomegalovirus infection. TCRdb fed the reads into MiXCR, producing one record per CDR3 protein. There are around 710,000 distinct CDR3 sequences in the sample; just under 30% occur only once, and 13% lies in the top ten. No antigen is known for these receptors. The specimen was cultured CD8+ T cells from PBMCs, collected from culture after CMV antigen stimulation. All receptors derive from a human donor in good health (CMV status not recorded). Some clones in this sample may be carry-over from other donors' samples.

In regard to this clonotype: A much larger clone lies one base from this, so it may be a read error. The V gene is TRBV7-6, the J gene TRBJ2-4; 9 bases align to TRBD1. The CDR3 sequence is 17 residues long. The V segment lost 2 bases and the J segment 8 bases; nucleotides outside the gene matches: 13. Germline-derived CDR1 and CDR2 are SGHVS and FNYEAQ. CDR3 loop: CASSLMGQGLPRDIQYF. As DNA, the CDR3 is TGTGCCAGCAGCTTAATGGGACAGGGCCTACCGAGGGACATTCAGTACTTC.

J is TRBJ2-3 and V is TRBV28; 11 nucleotides agree with TRBD2. The CDR3 is made up of 18 amino acids. Trimming cost V 6 bases and J 0 bases; bases outside gene matches: 11. Germline-derived CDR1 and CDR2 are MDHEN and SYDVKM. The DNA of the CDR3 is TGTGCCAGCAGACTCCTAGCGGGGGGCCCTTTTAGCACAGATACGCAGTATTTT. As protein: CASRLLAGGPFSTDTQYF.

The chain employs TRBV4-1 and TRBJ2-5; possible D gene TRBD1, 6 bases. Deletions cut 5 bases from V and 2 bases from J, with 12 bases between. The germline V gene has CDR1 MGHRA and CDR2 YSYEKL. The CDR3 consists of 14 residues. CDR3 residues: CASSTGQIQETQYF. CDR3 nucleotide sequence: TGCGCCAGCAGCACCGGACAGATTCAAGAGACCCAGTACTTC.